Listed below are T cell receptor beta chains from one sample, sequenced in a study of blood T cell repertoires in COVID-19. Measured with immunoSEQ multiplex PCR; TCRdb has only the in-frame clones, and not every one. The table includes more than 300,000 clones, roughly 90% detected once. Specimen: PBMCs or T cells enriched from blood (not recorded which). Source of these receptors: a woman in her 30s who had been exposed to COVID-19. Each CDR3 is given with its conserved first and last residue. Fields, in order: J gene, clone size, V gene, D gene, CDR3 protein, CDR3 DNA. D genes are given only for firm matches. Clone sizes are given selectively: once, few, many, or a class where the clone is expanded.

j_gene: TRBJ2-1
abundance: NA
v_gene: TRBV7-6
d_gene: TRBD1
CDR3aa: CASSTRGGTGLDEQFF
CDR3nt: TGTGCCAGCAGCACAAGGGGGGGGACAGGGTTGGATGAGCAGTTCTTC

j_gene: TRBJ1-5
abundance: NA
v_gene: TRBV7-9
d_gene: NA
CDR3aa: CASSFSDQPQHF
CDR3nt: TGTGCCAGCAGCTTCAGTGATCAGCCCCAGCATTTT

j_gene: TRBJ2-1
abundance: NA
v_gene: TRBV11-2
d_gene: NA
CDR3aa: CASSFEGRLNNEQFF
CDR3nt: TGTGCCAGCAGCTTCGAAGGGAGGTTAAACAATGAGCAGTTCTTC

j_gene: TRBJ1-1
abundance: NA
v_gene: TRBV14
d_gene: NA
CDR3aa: CASSQLLVNTEAFF
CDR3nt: TGTGCCAGCAGCCAACTCCTCGTGAACACTGAAGCTTTCTTT

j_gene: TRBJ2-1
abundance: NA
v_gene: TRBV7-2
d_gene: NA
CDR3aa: CASSLAGPSYNEQFF
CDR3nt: TGTGCCAGCAGCTTAGCGGGGCCTTCCTACAATGAGCAGTTCTTC

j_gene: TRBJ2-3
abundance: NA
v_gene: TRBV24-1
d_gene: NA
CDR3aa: CATSDLRQPDTQYF
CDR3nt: TGTGCCACCAGTGATTTAAGACAGCCCGATACGCAGTATTTT

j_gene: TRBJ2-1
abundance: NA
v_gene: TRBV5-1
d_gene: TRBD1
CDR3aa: CASSLEGGPNEQFF
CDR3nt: TGCGCCAGCAGCTTGGAAGGGGGCCCGAATGAGCAGTTCTTC

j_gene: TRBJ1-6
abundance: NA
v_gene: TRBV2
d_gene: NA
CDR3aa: CASSEWGHGFSYNSPLHF
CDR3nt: TGTGCCAGCAGTGAGTGGGGGCACGGGTTTTCCTATAATTCACCCCTCCACTTT

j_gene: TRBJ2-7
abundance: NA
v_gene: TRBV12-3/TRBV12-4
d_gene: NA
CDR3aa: CASSLGRTYEQYF
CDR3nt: TGTGCCAGCAGTTTGGGCAGAACTTACGAGCAGTACTTC

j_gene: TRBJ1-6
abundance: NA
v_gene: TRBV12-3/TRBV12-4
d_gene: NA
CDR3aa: CASTFRIDSPLHF
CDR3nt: TGTGCCAGCACCTTCCGTATAGATTCACCCCTCCACTTT

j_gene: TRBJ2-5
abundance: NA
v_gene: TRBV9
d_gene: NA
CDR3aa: CASSVAPTGEETQYF
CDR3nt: TGTGCCAGCAGCGTAGCCCCGACAGGCGAGGAGACCCAGTACTTC

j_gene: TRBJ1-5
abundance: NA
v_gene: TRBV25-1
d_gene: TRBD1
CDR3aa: CASSDNSGQGFQPQHF
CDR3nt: TGTGCCAGCAGTGATAATTCAGGACAGGGTTTTCAGCCCCAGCATTTT

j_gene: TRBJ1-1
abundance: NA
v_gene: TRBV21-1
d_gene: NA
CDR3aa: CASSTKQGKGEAFF
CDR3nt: TGTGCCAGCAGCACTAAACAGGGTAAGGGTGAAGCTTTCTTT

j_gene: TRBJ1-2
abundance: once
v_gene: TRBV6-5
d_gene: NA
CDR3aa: CASTDEVELSGYTF
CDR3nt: TGTGCCAGCACCGATGAGGTGGAGCTCTCGGGCTACACCTTC

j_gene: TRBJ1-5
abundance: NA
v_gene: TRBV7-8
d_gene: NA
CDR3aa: CASSLWARRNQPQHF
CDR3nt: TGTGCCAGCAGCTTATGGGCACGCCGTAATCAGCCCCAGCATTTT

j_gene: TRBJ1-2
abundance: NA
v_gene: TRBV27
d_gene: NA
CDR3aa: CASSFLGEGGSYGYTF
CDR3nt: TGTGCCAGCAGTTTCCTTGGGGAAGGGGGTAGTTATGGCTACACCTTC

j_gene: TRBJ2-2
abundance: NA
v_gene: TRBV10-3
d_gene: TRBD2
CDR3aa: CAIIGGTGELFF
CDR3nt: TGTGCCATCATCGGGGGGACTGGGGAGCTGTTTTTT

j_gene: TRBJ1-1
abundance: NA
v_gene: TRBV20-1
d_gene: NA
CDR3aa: CSAGAYTEAFF
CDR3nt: TGCAGTGCTGGGGCATACACTGAAGCTTTCTTT

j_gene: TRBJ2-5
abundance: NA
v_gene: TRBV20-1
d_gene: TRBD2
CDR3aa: CSASPLAGYQETQYF
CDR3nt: TGCAGTGCTAGTCCCCTAGCGGGGTACCAAGAGACCCAGTACTTC

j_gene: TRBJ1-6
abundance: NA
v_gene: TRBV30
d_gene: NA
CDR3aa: CAWEEAQGYNSPLHF
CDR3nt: TGTGCCTGGGAAGAAGCTCAGGGTTACAATTCACCCCTCCACTTT

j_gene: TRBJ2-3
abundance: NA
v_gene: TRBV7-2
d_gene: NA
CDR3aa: CASTWALTDTQYF
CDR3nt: TGTGCCAGCACCTGGGCTTTAACAGATACGCAGTATTTT

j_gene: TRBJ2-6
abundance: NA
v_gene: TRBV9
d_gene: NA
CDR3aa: CASNPGEAGANVLTF
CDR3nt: TGTGCCAGCAACCCGGGTGAAGCAGGGGCCAACGTCCTGACTTTC

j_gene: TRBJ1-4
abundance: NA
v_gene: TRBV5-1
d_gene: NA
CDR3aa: CASKKYGGGEKLFF
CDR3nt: TGCGCCAGCAAGAAATACGGGGGAGGAGAAAAACTGTTTTTT